This is a list of T cell receptor beta chains from one sample in a study of CD8+CD57+ T cells in acquired aplastic anemia. TCRdb passed the reads through MiXCR, listing each CDR3 protein once. The sample lists about 210,000 distinct CDR3 sequences, approximately 60% occurring once. The specimen was sorted CD4+, CD8+, or CD8+CD57+ T cells (not recorded which) from PBMCs. The receptor set was obtained from a human donor in good health. The CDR3 runs from the conserved cysteine through the conserved F or W. D genes are given only for firm matches. Only part of the rows carry a size: once, few, many, or a class if the clone is expanded.

>NA|TRBV7-2|NA|TRBJ2-7
TGTGTCAACAGCTCCAAAACCCTCGGGACGACCATGGCCTACGAGCAGTACTTC
CVNSSKTLGTTMAYEQYF
>many|TRBV6-5|NA|TRBJ2-7
TGTGCCAGCAGACAACCAATCTTCGACAGAACCTACGAGCAGTACTTC
CASRQPIFDRTYEQYF
>once|TRBV20-1|NA|TRBJ2-5
TGCAGTGCTAGAGGGGAGTGGGAATCCTACAATGAGCAGTTCCAAGAGACCCAGTACTTC
CSARGEWESYNEQFQETQYF
>NA|TRBV9|TRBD2|TRBJ2-7
TGTGCCAGCGGCGTAGGGACTAGCCCCTACGAGCAGTACTTC
CASGVGTSPYEQYF
>NA|TRBV12-3/TRBV12-4|NA|TRBJ2-5
TGTGCCAGCAGTTTAAGTGGGGCAGAGACCCAGTACTTC
CASSLSGAETQYF
>NA|TRBV12-3/TRBV12-4|NA|TRBJ2-1
TGTGCCACCAGTTTAGAAGGGACACCCTACAATGAGCAGTTCTTC
CATSLEGTPYNEQFF
>NA|TRBV5-5|TRBD1|TRBJ1-2
TGTGCCAGCAGCGGGGGGACAGGGGGCGGAACTTTGACCTTC
CASSGGTGGGTLTF
>NA|TRBV20-1|TRBD1|TRBJ1-3
TGCAGTGCGAACGACAGGGGGCCGTCAGGAAACACCATATATTTT
CSANDRGPSGNTIYF
>NA|TRBV7-9|NA|TRBJ1-1
TGTGCCAGCAGCTTAGGGGATTTGGGGGCCACTGAAGCTTTCTTT
CASSLGDLGATEAFF
>NA|TRBV7-2|TRBD1|TRBJ2-7
TGTGCCAGCAGCTATAAGGGACAGGGCTACGAGCAGTACTTC
CASSYKGQGYEQYF
>many|TRBV12-3/TRBV12-4|TRBD1|TRBJ2-3
TGTGCCAGCAGTTTCGAGATAGGGACAGATAGAATGAGCACAGATACGCAGTATTTT
CASSFEIGTDRMSTDTQYF
>few|TRBV7-9|NA|TRBJ2-1
TGTGCCAGCAGCTCACAAGAGTTGGGTGAGCAGTTCTTC
CASSSQELGEQFF
>once|TRBV7-6|NA|TRBJ1-2
TGTGCCAGCTCCCCGAGGGGGGTTAACTATGGCTACACCTTC
CASSPRGVNYGYTF
>few|TRBV27|NA|TRBJ2-1
TGTGCCAGCAGTCCCCAGCGGGCCTCCTACAATGAGCAGTTCTTC
CASSPQRASYNEQFF
>NA|TRBV7-9|NA|TRBJ1-1
TGTGCCAGCAGCTTTTTATCACAGGAGGCTTTCTTT
CASSFLSQEAFF
>many|TRBV7-9|TRBD1|TRBJ2-1
TGTGCCAGCAGCTCCCGGGACAGGGATTACAATGAGCAGTTCTTC
CASSSRDRDYNEQFF
>few|TRBV29-1|NA|TRBJ2-7
TGCAGCGTTGTGGTAATGACAGCCTCCTACGAGCAGTACTTC
CSVVVMTASYEQYF
>many|TRBV27|TRBD1|TRBJ2-7
TGTGCCAGCAGTTTATGGGCAGGGGGCTACGAGCAGTACTTC
CASSLWAGGYEQYF
>many|TRBV20-1|TRBD2|TRBJ2-3
TGCAGTGCTAGGCTGTTCGGGGTGGCTAGCGGGGCGTCTGGCACAGATACGCAGTATTTT
CSARLFGVASGASGTDTQYF
>NA|TRBV5-1|NA|TRBJ2-3
TGCGCCAGCAGCCTCAGCGGCTCCAGCACAGATACGCAGTATTTT
CASSLSGSSTDTQYF
>NA|TRBV4-1|NA|TRBJ1-4
TGCGCCAGCAGCCCCAGGTTTCCACGGAGTGATGAAAAACTGTTTTTT
CASSPRFPRSDEKLFF
>NA|TRBV10-3|TRBD2|TRBJ2-7
TGTGCCATCAGTGATCTCGGGGACAGCCCAGACAGCGGGAGGGGTCTGTCTTACGAGCAGTACTTC
CAISDLGDSPDSGRGLSYEQYF
>NA|TRBV7-2|NA|TRBJ2-5
TGTGCCAGCAGCTTAGGATGGGGGCAAGAGACCCAGTACTTC
CASSLGWGQETQYF
>NA|TRBV7-3|TRBD2|TRBJ2-1
TGTGCCAGCAGCTTAATCCACGACATAAGCGGGAGAGGAAATGAGCAGTTCTTC
CASSLIHDISGRGNEQFF
>NA|TRBV20-1|NA|TRBJ2-7
TGCAGTGCTAGAGCCCACCTAGGGGACGAGCAGTACTTC
CSARAHLGDEQYF
>few|TRBV20-1|NA|TRBJ1-2
TGCAGTGCTAGAGACAGGGCTTATGGCTACACCTTC
CSARDRAYGYTF
>NA|TRBV27|TRBD1|TRBJ2-3
TGTGCCAGCAGTTTGGCAGGGGGCGGGGTCACAGATACGCAGTATTTT
CASSLAGGGVTDTQYF
>NA|TRBV19|NA|TRBJ2-7
TGTGCCAGTAGTACAAGACTAGGAAGCTACGAGCAGTACTTC
CASSTRLGSYEQYF
>NA|TRBV7-9|NA|TRBJ2-2
TGTGCCAGCAGCTTAAAAGGGGGGGAGCTGTTTTTT
CASSLKGGELFF
>NA|TRBV2|NA|TRBJ2-1
TGTGCCACCTTAGGAACAGGGCGCTCCTACAATGAGCAGTTCTTC
CATLGTGRSYNEQFF
>NA|TRBV9|NA|TRBJ2-7
TGTGCCAGCAGCATAACATCCTACGAGCAGTACTTC
CASSITSYEQYF
>once|TRBV6-1|NA|TRBJ1-1
TGTGCCAGCAGTGAAGGTAGCACCGCGGGAGCTTTCTTT
CASSEGSTAGAFF
>many|TRBV20-1|NA|TRBJ2-3
TGCAGTGCTGGGGACTGGCAAGCCGCGGATACGCAGTATTTT
CSAGDWQAADTQYF
>NA|TRBV6-5|NA|TRBJ1-5
TGTGCCAGCAGTTTCTCCAGGGGAGGCAATCAGCCCCAGCATTTT
CASSFSRGGNQPQHF
>few|TRBV20-1|NA|TRBJ2-7
TGCAGTGCTAGTGCGGACGGGATCTACGAGCAGTACTTC
CSASADGIYEQYF
>many|TRBV19|TRBD1|TRBJ1-2
TGTGCCAGTAGCGGGACAGGGACTGGCTACACCTTC
CASSGTGTGYTF
>NA|TRBV9|NA|TRBJ2-2
TGTGCCAGCAGCTTGCCAGGGGTTACCGGGGAGCTGTTTTTT
CASSLPGVTGELFF
>NA|TRBV7-8|NA|TRBJ1-1
TGTGCCAGCAGCTTAGGTTCCGAAGAAGCTTTCTTT
CASSLGSEEAFF
>few|TRBV19|NA|TRBJ1-2
TGTGCCAGTAGTATATTTCCTGGCGGCTACACCTTC
CASSIFPGGYTF
>once|TRBV5-6|TRBD1|TRBJ1-1
TGTGCCAGCAGCTGGGACAGTACCACTGAAGCTTTCTTT
CASSWDSTTEAFF
>NA|TRBV7-8|TRBD2|TRBJ2-1
TGTGCCAGCAGCTTGAGGCGGGGGGCCAGGAATGAGCAGTTCTTC
CASSLRRGARNEQFF
>many|TRBV5-8|TRBD1|TRBJ2-7
TGTGCCAGCAGTTCCGGGACAGGGAACTACGAGCAGTACTTC
CASSSGTGNYEQYF
>many|TRBV7-9|NA|TRBJ1-4
TGTGCCAGCAGCTTATCTGAAAAACTGTTTTTT
CASSLSEKLFF
>NA|TRBV6-2/TRBV6-3|TRBD1|TRBJ2-5
TGTGCCAGCAGCCAGGGGGACAGGGGTACTGAAGAGACCCAGTACTTC
CASSQGDRGTEETQYF
>many|TRBV6-5|NA|TRBJ2-3
TGTGCCAGCAGCCCTCGTCTCCCCACAGATACGCAGTATTTT
CASSPRLPTDTQYF
>NA|TRBV9|NA|TRBJ2-5
TGTGCCAGCACCATACAGAATTCCCAAGAGACCCAGTACTTC
CASTIQNSQETQYF
>NA|TRBV7-9|TRBD2|TRBJ2-3
TGTGCCAGCGCGGGGGGGAACACAGATACGCAGTATTTT
CASAGGNTDTQYF
>many|TRBV9|NA|TRBJ2-1
TGTGCCAGCTCACGTGGCCTATCCACTCCCAATGAGCAGTTCTTC
CASSRGLSTPNEQFF
>NA|TRBV7-6|TRBD1|TRBJ1-2
TGTGCCAGCAGCTTAGCCGGGACAGACAATGGCTACACCTTC
CASSLAGTDNGYTF
>NA|TRBV5-1|NA|TRBJ1-6
TGCGCCAGCACCGAGGGCACAGGGAATTCACCCCTCCACTTT
CASTEGTGNSPLHF
>NA|TRBV10-3|NA|TRBJ1-2
TGTGCCATCAGGGGGACACTGGACGTTAGTGGCTACACCTTC
CAIRGTLDVSGYTF
>NA|TRBV2|NA|TRBJ1-5
TGTGCCAGCAGTGCCATCAAAGATCAGCCCCAGCATTTT
CASSAIKDQPQHF